Sequencing of this T cell receptor (beta chain) was carried out in a study of blood T cell repertoires in COVID-19. Profiled with immunoSEQ multiplex PCR; TCRdb holds only in-frame clones, not every one. The repertoire holds some 300,000 clones, with about nine tenths as singletons. This CDR3 spans 14 amino acids. The participants were between roughly 18 and 89 years old and came from 20 to 30 US areas. The genes are TRBV21-1 and TRBJ2-7; TRBD2 is the table's D call, not checked against the DNA. TRBV21-1 is a pseudogene locus. The sequencing input was PBMCs or T cells enriched from blood (not recorded which). This clonotype was sampled from a woman aged 40 to 50 who had recovered from COVID-19. The CDR3 reads CASSRSGRTYEQYF. CDR3 in DNA: TGTGCCAGCAGCAGGAGCGGGAGGACCTACGAGCAGTACTTC.